This T cell receptor (beta chain) was sequenced in a study of molecular identifiers for immune sequencing clone quantification. V shed 11 bases and J shed 7 bases, with 21 bases lying between them. Germline V gives CDR1 MNHGY, CDR2 SAAAGT. The CDR3 is 14 residues long. TCRdb itself ran the PCR reads through MiXCR, one entry per CDR3 protein. The sample holds hundreds of thousands of distinct CDR3 sequences, about 25% seen once. Sorted cell numbers of about 19,000 to 1,000,000, with 10%, 30% or 50% RNA, served as input for naive CD8 libraries. This clonotype was observed at least ten times. The sequenced material came from naive CD8+ T cells from blood, with Jurkat cell RNA spiked in. The subset denotes: FACS-sorted CD8+CD4-CCR7+CD45RA+ naive T cells. The sequence came from a human donor in good health. Some libraries in this study had Jurkat cell RNA spiked in. The rearrangement joins TRBV6-8 to TRBJ2-1; D is perhaps TRBD2 (5 bases). The CDR3 DNA follows: TGTGCCTGCCTTCTAGCAGCCCCTAGGAATGAGCAGTTCTTC. It specifies CACLLAAPRNEQFF.